This T cell receptor beta chain originates from a study of identical twins. Study-wide points: Within twin pairs, the out-of-frame alpha sequences they shared showed excess low generation probability. Beta out-of-frame sequences showed weaker excess sharing between twins. In cord blood, abundant beta clonotypes had fewer insertions; memory showed no trend.

This clonotype was seen many times. What it recognizes is unknown. CDR3 size: 16 residues. With V trimmed by 7 bases and J by 0 bases, 6 bases remained unmatched. Germline assignment: CDR1 MNHEY and CDR2 SVGEGT. TCRdb reprocessed the 5' RACE reads with MiXCR, giving one entry per CDR3 protein. Of 410,000 or so distinct CDR3 sequences listed, approximately 17% are singletons. The V call is TRBV6-2 or TRBV6-3, the J call TRBJ2-6; 7 bases are shared with TRBD1. Sequencing was performed on naive T cells sorted from blood. This TCR derives from a man aged 50 to 59 in good health. The CDR3 bases are TGTGCCAGCACCAAGGACAGGTCCTCTGGGGCCAACGTCCTGACTTTC. Translating gives CASTKDRSSGANVLTF.